A selection of T cell receptor beta chains follows, all from one sample in a study of T-cell memory formation after mild COVID-19. TCRdb reanalysed the 5' RACE reads using MiXCR and keeps one entry per CDR3 protein. The sample lists just under 550,000 distinct CDR3 sequences; about a fifth were seen once. The specimen was PBMCs or a T cell subset sorted from them (not recorded which). All receptors derive from an adult woman who had mild COVID-19 (a few samples of this study predate the infection). Cell type and time point are not known. Both conserved end residues are part of each CDR3.

j_call v_call cdr3_aa
TRBJ2-5 TRBV7-2 CASSPQLYQETQYF
TRBJ1-3 TRBV7-2 CASSLGQKTGNTIYF
TRBJ2-1 TRBV14 CARHASGSSNEQFF
TRBJ2-3 TRBV7-6 CASSLESSTDTQYF
TRBJ2-5 TRBV5-1 CASSLTSGQETQYF
TRBJ2-3 TRBV27 CASARAVNGADTQYF
TRBJ1-1 TRBV9 CASSARVGGKNTEAFF
TRBJ2-1 TRBV11-2 CASSPPWDEQFF
TRBJ1-5 TRBV20-1 CSARRGTGETQPQHF
TRBJ1-1 TRBV18 CASSPLPMNTEAFF
TRBJ1-1 TRBV18 CASSPLSRVGNTEAFF
TRBJ1-1 TRBV7-8 CASSEANTEAFF
TRBJ2-7 TRBV27 CASSQPGLADEQYF
TRBJ2-3 TRBV28 CASSLETSADTQYF
TRBJ2-3 TRBV29-1 CSSRTGGLDTQYF
TRBJ2-5 TRBV7-8 CASSPRGGRETQYF
TRBJ2-5 TRBV7-9 CASSPDRVEETQYF
TRBJ1-5 TRBV18 CAISPGTGVNQPQHF
TRBJ2-7 TRBV11-1 CASSRGAQGAYEQYF
TRBJ2-3 TRBV20-1 CSARRRTSTDTQYF
TRBJ2-1 TRBV5-1 CASSPGLAGSNEQFF
TRBJ2-5 TRBV3-1 CASSQVMRETQYF
TRBJ1-2 TRBV21-1 CASSTDHYGYTF
TRBJ1-1 TRBV5-1 CASSSGDSLNTEAFF
TRBJ2-7 TRBV12-3/TRBV12-4 CASVARDRAYEQYF
TRBJ2-2 TRBV7-3 CASSSLAGGGLGELFF
TRBJ2-1 TRBV20-1 CSADGSSGRYEQFF